These 9 T cell receptor beta chains originate from one sample sequenced in a study of T cell repertoires in cytomegalovirus infection. TCRdb re-derived calls from the reads in MiXCR, one entry per CDR3 protein. This table holds 450,000 to 600,000 distinct CDR3 sequences, 30% to 40% found once. These receptors' targets are unknown. Sequenced here: cultured PBMCs, sampled from culture after CMV antigen stimulation. These receptors were obtained from a human donor in good health (CMV status not recorded). Some clones in this sample may be carry-over from other donors' samples.

The chain carries TRBV27 and TRBJ2-7, with 9 bases identical to TRBD1. CDR1 and CDR2 (germline): MNHEY, SMNVEV (reference sequence). The V and J ends lost 0 bases and 0 bases, in that order; junction bases with no gene match: 0. This CDR3 region has 15 residues. This CDR3 reads CASSLSGQGSYEQYF. The CDR3 DNA sequence: TGTGCCAGCAGTTTATCGGGACAGGGCTCCTACGAGCAGTACTTC.

The chain recombines TRBV7-6 with TRBJ2-3; TRBD2 aligns across 13 bases. CDR1 and CDR2 from the germline V gene are SGHVS and FNYEAQ. Germline trimming cut 3 bases from V and 5 bases from J; bases unmatched to any gene: 14. CDR3 length: 19 amino acids. The CDR3 region has the DNA TGTGCCAGCAGCTTTGGATTACAGGGACTAGCGGGAACTGAAGATACGCAGTATTTT. It specifies CASSFGLQGLAGTEDTQYF.

This clonotype was seen a few times. The chain combines TRBV5-1 with TRBJ2-3; tentative D call: TRBD2 (5 bases). Looked up from germline, CDR1 is SGHRS and CDR2 is YFSETQ. Trimming left V 0 bases short and J 6 bases short, with 14 bases between. This CDR3 contains 15 residues. The CDR3, as DNA: TGCGCCAGCAGCTTGGTACAGCGGCCCTCGGATACGCAGTATTTT. Translating gives CASSLVQRPSDTQYF.

In regard to this clonotype: A much larger clonotype is one base distant, so this may be a read error. This chain connects TRBV7-2 to TRBJ2-5; D is possibly TRBD2 (6 bases). V was clipped by 3 bases and J by 3 bases, with 11 bases between them. The germline gives CDR1 SGHTA, CDR2 FQGNSA. The CDR3 totals 14 residues. CDR3 coding DNA: TGTGCCAGCAGCTTCGGCGGGATAAAAGAGACCCAGTACTTC. This gives the protein CASSFGGIKETQYF.

This clonotype came up a few times. The chain uses TRBV7-2 and TRBJ1-2, with D possibly matching TRBD1 (6 bases). Trimming removed 1 base at V and 8 bases at J, with 14 bases between. Germline lookup yields CDR1 SGHTA and CDR2 FQGNSA. The CDR3 is made up of 14 amino acids. CDR3 sequence: CASSLVFGGRGYTF. CDR3 DNA sequence: TGTGCCAGCAGCTTAGTGTTCGGGGGGCGGGGCTACACCTTC.

V gene TRBV23-1 combines with J gene TRBJ2-1; D ambiguous. TRBV23-1 is an ORF; its function is uncertain. The CDR3 loop spans 14 amino acids. Trimming cost V 3 bases and J 4 bases, with 10 bases left between them. The CDR3 sequence is CASSHPPTYNEQFF. The CDR3 region has the DNA TGCGCCAGCAGTCATCCACCTACATACAATGAGCAGTTCTTC.

The chain carries TRBV28 and TRBJ2-3; maybe TRBD2 (6 bases). Between the trimmed V and J ends, which lost 6 bases and 0 bases, there was a span of 10 bases. CDR1 and CDR2 from the germline V gene are MDHEN and SYDVKM. This CDR3 contains 14 residues. CDR3 in amino acids: CASSSSASTDTQYF. The CDR3 region has the DNA TGTGCCAGCAGCTCTAGCGCGAGCACAGATACGCAGTATTTT.

This chain connects TRBV29-1 to TRBJ2-1; TRBD2 agrees at 10 bases. The CDR3 length is 14 residues. The germline CDR1 and CDR2 sequences are SQVTM and ANQGSEA. J was trimmed by 3 bases and V by 7 bases; bases with no gene match: 6. Written as DNA, the CDR3 is TGCAGCGGGAACAGACTAGCGGGCTACAATGAGCAGTTCTTC. This encodes CSGNRLAGYNEQFF.

The table lists this clonotype with a few counts. This chain connects TRBV7-8 to TRBJ2-7, with D hard to call. This CDR3 is 12 amino acids long. Trimming stripped 1 base from V and 7 bases from J, with 8 bases between. Germline CDR1 is SGHVS and CDR2 is FQNEAQ. The CDR3 nucleotides read TGTGCCAGCAGCTTAGGGCGTCGGGAGCAGTACGTC. Translating gives CASSLGRREQYV.